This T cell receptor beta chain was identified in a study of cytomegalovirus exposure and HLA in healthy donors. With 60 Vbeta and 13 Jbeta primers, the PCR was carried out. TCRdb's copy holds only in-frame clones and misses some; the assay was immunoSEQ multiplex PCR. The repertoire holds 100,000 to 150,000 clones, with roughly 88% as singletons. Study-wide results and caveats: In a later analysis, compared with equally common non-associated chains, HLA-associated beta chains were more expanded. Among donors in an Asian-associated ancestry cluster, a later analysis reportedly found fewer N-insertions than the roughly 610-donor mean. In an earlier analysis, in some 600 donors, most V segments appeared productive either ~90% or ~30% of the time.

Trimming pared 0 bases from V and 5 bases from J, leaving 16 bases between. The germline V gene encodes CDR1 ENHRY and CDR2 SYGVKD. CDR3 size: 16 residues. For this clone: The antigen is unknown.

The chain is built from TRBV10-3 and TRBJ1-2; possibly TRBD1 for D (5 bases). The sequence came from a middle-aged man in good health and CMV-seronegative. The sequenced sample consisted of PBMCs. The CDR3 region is CAISESPGRVPYGYTF. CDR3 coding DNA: TGTGCCATCAGTGAGTCTCCGGGCAGGGTTCCGTATGGCTACACCTTC.